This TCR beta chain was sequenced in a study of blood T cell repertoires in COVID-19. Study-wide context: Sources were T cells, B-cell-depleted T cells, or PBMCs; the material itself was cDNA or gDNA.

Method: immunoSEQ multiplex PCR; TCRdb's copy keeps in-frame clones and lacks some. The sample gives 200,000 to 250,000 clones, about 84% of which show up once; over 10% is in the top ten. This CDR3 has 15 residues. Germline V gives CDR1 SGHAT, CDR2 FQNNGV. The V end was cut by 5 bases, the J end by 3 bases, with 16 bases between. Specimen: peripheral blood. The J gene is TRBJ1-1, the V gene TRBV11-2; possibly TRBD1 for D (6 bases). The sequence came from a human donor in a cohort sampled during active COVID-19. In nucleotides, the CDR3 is TGTGCCAGCAGCCCCGCGGGGGGCATTTACACTGAAGCTTTCTTT. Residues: CASSPAGGIYTEAFF.